This entry concerns a single T cell receptor beta chain. Sequenced by immunoSEQ multiplex PCR; TCRdb stores in-frame clones only, minus some. The profile shows about 67,000 clones, 87% of them singletons. These data belong to a study of control samples from healthy donors and cancer patients. V lost 4 bases, J lost 1 base, and 12 bases lay in between. The germline gives CDR1 MRHNA, CDR2 SNTAGT. This CDR3 comprises 15 residues. The receptor's source is a woman aged 45-65 years with head and neck cancer. The specimen was PBMCs. The chain couples TRBV6-4 to TRBJ2-3; perhaps TRBD1 as D (5 bases). Here the CDR3 reads CASSAGVGGTDTQYF. CDR3 DNA: TGTGCCAGCAGTGCGGGCGTAGGGGGCACAGATACGCAGTATTTT.